This T cell receptor (beta chain) was identified during a study of T cell responses to AZD1222 COVID-19 vaccine. Broader study findings: Reportedly, nearly half of unique spike TCRs recognized epitopes outside B.1.351/B.1.1.7 mutations. Vaccine-associated CD4 TCRs ranged over spike, dominating at 160-218 and 743-854.

The germline V gene has CDR1 SGHRS and CDR2 YFSETQ. Trimming shortened V by 0 bases and J by 7 bases, and 11 bases separated the two germline ends. This CDR3 region has 14 residues. The repertoire was sequenced with immunoSEQ multiplex PCR; TCRdb's copy has only in-frame clones and lacks some. The table records roughly 150,000 clones, roughly 90% of them present only once. Pooling was applied to second doses at about 4 or about 12 weeks. A remark on this clone: Its matching antigen is unknown.

The TCR sequence derives from an adult who received the AZD1222 COVID-19 vaccine. The chain combines TRBV5-1 with TRBJ1-5; tentatively, D is TRBD1 (6 bases). The sample here was peripheral blood, taken 28 days after the second AZD1222 dose. CDR3 in DNA: TGCGCCAGCAGCTTGGGGGGGCCTGGGCAGCCCCAGCATTTT. Translated: CASSLGGPGQPQHF.